The rows below give T cell receptor beta chains drawn from one sample of a study of CD8 T cells in ankylosing spondylitis. TCRdb passed the 5' RACE reads through MiXCR, listing each CDR3 protein once. The table records around 230,000 distinct CDR3 sequences, approximately 9% of them present only once. Sequencing was done on a sample of blood, either unsorted or a sorted T cell fraction (not recorded which). These receptors came from a male donor with ankylosing spondylitis or in good health (not recorded which). Both conserved end residues are part of each CDR3. Fields, in order: clone size, J gene, CDR3 length, D gene, V gene, CDR3 protein, CDR3 DNA. A D gene is named only where the DNA matches it firmly. Size is stated for part of the rows, as once, few or many counts, or as a class when the clone is expanded.

>few|TRBJ1-2|16|-|TRBV15
CATSRDRGAGFYGYTF
TGTGCCACCAGCAGAGATCGTGGGGCCGGATTCTATGGCTACACCTTC
>many|TRBJ1-2|12|-|TRBV7-2
CASSLAVYGYTF
TGTGCCAGCAGCTTAGCAGTCTATGGCTACACCTTC
>-|TRBJ2-1|14|-|TRBV11-1
CASRRHEEGNEQFF
TGTGCCAGCAGACGCCACGAGGAGGGCAATGAGCAGTTCTTC
>many|TRBJ1-1|13|-|TRBV20-1
CSVTGRMNTEAFF
TGCAGTGTTACGGGACGGATGAACACTGAAGCTTTCTTT
>many|TRBJ1-2|13|TRBD1|TRBV29-1
CSVGPGQTYGYTF
TGCAGCGTTGGCCCGGGACAGACTTATGGCTACACCTTC
>many|TRBJ2-3|18|TRBD2|TRBV10-3
CAIRGEAGGPSTTDTQYF
TGTGCCATCAGGGGGGAAGCGGGGGGGCCTTCAACGACAGATACGCAGTATTTT
>-|TRBJ2-1|15|TRBD2|TRBV5-4
CASSPRTSGSYEQFF
TGTGCCAGCAGCCCTCGGACTAGCGGGAGCTATGAGCAGTTCTTC
>many|TRBJ2-3|17|TRBD2|TRBV20-1
CSASFFSGGAIADTQYF
TGCAGTGCTAGTTTTTTTAGCGGGGGGGCCATAGCAGATACGCAGTATTTT
>many|TRBJ1-5|17|-|TRBV19
CASSRPHGGDRNQPQHF
TGTGCCAGTAGTAGGCCCCATGGAGGGGATCGCAATCAGCCCCAGCATTTT
>many|TRBJ2-5|14|TRBD2|TRBV3-1
CASSQEAGEETQYF
TGTGCCAGCAGCCAAGAGGCGGGGGAAGAGACCCAGTACTTC
>many|TRBJ2-1|11|-|TRBV20-1
CSAGTGDEQFF
TGCAGTGCTGGAACGGGGGATGAGCAGTTCTTC
>-|TRBJ2-2|13|-|TRBV7-2
CASSSILTGELFF
TGTGCCAGCAGCTCCATACTCACCGGGGAGCTGTTTTTT
>many|TRBJ2-1|18|TRBD2|TRBV4-3
CASSQEVGAGVLYNEQFF
TGCGCCAGCAGCCAAGAAGTAGGAGCGGGAGTCCTATACAATGAGCAGTTCTTC
>many|TRBJ1-5|13|-|TRBV12-3/TRBV12-4
CASSFVSNQPQHF
TGTGCCAGCAGTTTTGTCAGCAATCAGCCCCAGCATTTT